The 16 T cell receptor beta chains below all came from one sample that was sequenced in a study of shared clonotypes between healthy human individuals. This table comes from immunoSEQ multiplex PCR, and its TCRdb copy is limited to in-frame clones, with some not included. The data show roughly 760,000 clones, with roughly 70% seen just once and approximately 1.7% held by the top ten. The sequenced sample consisted of memory CD4+ T cells sorted from blood. Subset reported: CD45RA-negative fraction. The origin of the receptors is a woman aged 25 to 39 in good health.

This rearrangement joins TRBV2 to TRBJ1-3; 8 bases match TRBD1. From germline, CDR1 is SNHLY and CDR2 FYNNEI. V was clipped by 5 bases and J by 8 bases; unmatched bases: 11. The CDR3 runs 15 residues. This CDR3 reads CASSLGQGSGYTIYF. CDR3 DNA: TGTGCCAGCAGTCTAGGACAGGGTTCGGGATACACCATATATTTT.

This chain links TRBV18 with TRBJ2-7; no definite D call. Germline lookup yields CDR1 KGHSH and CDR2 LQKENI. The CDR3 has 16 residues. The V end lost 3 bases, the J end lost 5 bases, and 20 bases lay between the germline ends. Here the CDR3 DNA reads TGTGCCAGCTCACCCTCCCGCCAGGCCGGGTGGAACGAGCAGTACTTC. Protein: CASSPSRQAGWNEQYF.

The J gene is TRBJ2-7, the V gene TRBV5-1, with 12 bases that match TRBD2. J lost 4 bases, V lost 0 bases, and 5 bases had no gene match. This CDR3 spans 16 amino acids. Germline V lookup: CDR1 SGHRS, CDR2 YFSETQ. This CDR3 is CASSLGTSGARYEQYF. In nucleotides, the CDR3 is TGCGCCAGCAGCTTGGGGACTAGCGGGGCGCGATACGAGCAGTACTTC.

The chain has TRBV7-9 and TRBJ1-3; 7 bases map to TRBD1. Germline CDR1 SEHNR, CDR2 FQNEAQ (reference sequence). J was trimmed by 0 bases and V by 6 bases; bases with no gene match: 2. The CDR3 has 14 amino acids. CDR3 DNA: TGTGCCAGCAGGGGACAGTTCTCTGGAAACACCATATATTTT. It translates to CASRGQFSGNTIYF.

The chain uses TRBV18 and TRBJ1-1; TRBD1 might be the D (5 bases). The CDR3 length is 16 residues. V lost 0 bases, J lost 0 bases, and 11 bases lay in between. CDR1 and CDR2 from the germline V gene are KGHSH and LQKENI. The CDR3 here is CASSPPSTRVNTEAFF. DNA for the CDR3: TGTGCCAGCTCACCACCATCTACCAGGGTGAACACTGAAGCTTTCTTT.

Turning to this clone: Since a far larger clone is one base different, this is likely a read error. V is TRBV28 and J is TRBJ1-1, with D perhaps matching TRBD1 (6 bases). Germline V gives CDR1 MDHEN, CDR2 SYDVKM. The CDR3 is 12 amino acids. CDR3 amino acids: CASNLQTGEAFF. The CDR3 DNA follows: TGTGCCAGCAATTTACAGACAGGTGAAGCTTTCTTT.

Points on this clone: This same CDR3 is encoded by further DNA sequences in the sample. This sequence joins TRBV4-1 and TRBJ2-2; D possibly corresponds to TRBD2 (6 bases). CDR3 length equals 15 residues. Trimming left V 0 bases short and J 5 bases short, with 10 bases between. The germline V gene has CDR1 MGHRA and CDR2 YSYEKL. The CDR3 spells CASSQDGGRTGELFF. The CDR3 region has the DNA TGCGCCAGCAGCCAAGATGGAGGGAGAACCGGGGAGCTGTTTTTT.

DNA for the CDR3: TGTGCCACCTCCGAACCGGGACAGGGCTGGCAAGGTCAGCCCCAGCATTTT. As protein: CATSEPGQGWQGQPQHF. The V call is TRBV15, the J call TRBJ1-5; 9 bases agree with TRBD1. CDR1 is LNHNV, CDR2 YYDKDF, per germline (reference sequence). The trim removed 8 bases at V and 6 bases at J, leaving 17 bases unmatched. The CDR3 runs 17 residues.

This clone was counted a single time. The chain's CDR3 is CASSRDKLSSTDTQYF. CDR3 in DNA: TGCGCCAGCAGCAGGGACAAACTCTCTAGCACAGATACGCAGTATTTT. The chain links TRBV5-1 to TRBJ2-3; possibly TRBD1 for D (6 bases). From germline, CDR1 is SGHRS and CDR2 YFSETQ. Between the trimmed V and J ends, which lost 4 bases and 0 bases, there was a span of 15 bases. This CDR3 contains 16 residues.

About this clone: Distinct nucleotide sequences in the sample also encode this CDR3. The chain carries TRBV11-2 and TRBJ2-5; a possible D gene is TRBD1 (5 bases). This CDR3 has 13 amino acids. CDR1 and CDR2 from the germline V gene are SGHAT and FQNNGV. V shed 5 bases and J shed 4 bases, with 11 bases lying between them. The CDR3 reads CASSPGQGETQYF. DNA of the CDR3: TGTGCCAGCAGCCCAGGACAAGGAGAGACCCAGTACTTC.

The chain couples TRBV28 to TRBJ1-2, with D possibly matching TRBD1 (5 bases). This CDR3 has 13 amino acids. V was pared by 8 bases and J by 3 bases, with 13 bases between. CDR1 and CDR2 (germline): MDHEN, SYDVKM. CDR3 protein: CASGRGTDYGYTF. CDR3 DNA: TGTGCCAGCGGGCGGGGGACCGACTATGGCTACACCTTC.

V is TRBV11-2 and J is TRBJ2-7; no reliable D call. CDR3 length: 16 residues. The V gene's germline CDR1 is SGHAT and CDR2 FQNNGV. The V and J ends lost 4 bases and 2 bases respectively, with 18 bases between them. This CDR3 reads CASSYPVGRRTYEQYF. The DNA of the CDR3 is TGTGCCAGCAGCTACCCCGTAGGACGGCGAACCTACGAGCAGTACTTC.

The chain is built from TRBV23-1 and TRBJ1-5; D ambiguous. TRBV23-1 is marked as an open reading frame, function uncertain. V shed 0 bases and J shed 0 bases, with 9 bases lying between them. CDR3 length: 16 amino acids. This chain's CDR3 is CASSQSSLDSNQPQHF. DNA for the CDR3: TGCGCCAGCAGTCAATCGAGTTTAGATAGCAATCAGCCCCAGCATTTT.

The chain joins TRBV6-5 to TRBJ2-1, with TRBD1 matching 8 bases. Losses at the gene ends were 9 bases for V and 7 bases for J; bases not matched to a gene: 8. The germline CDR1 and CDR2 sequences are MNHEY and SVGAGI. This CDR3 comprises 13 residues. Written as DNA, the CDR3 is TGTGCCAGTCATCCGACAGGGGCAAATGAGCAGTTCTTC. This translates into CASHPTGANEQFF.

This clone was counted a few times. Here the CDR3 reads CSGRENTEAFF. The CDR3 DNA reads as TGCAGTGGGCGCGAGAACACTGAAGCTTTCTTT. The chain employs TRBV20-1 and TRBJ1-1; D remains unclear. In germline, CDR1 is DFQATT, CDR2 SNEGSKA (reference sequence). CDR3 length: 11 amino acids. The germline V and J ends were trimmed by 7 bases and 1 base, with 7 bases remaining between them.

This chain connects TRBV5-4 to TRBJ2-6; D ambiguous. This CDR3 region has 14 residues. Trimming took off 4 bases at V and 1 base at J, with 6 bases between the two ends. The germline V gene encodes CDR1 SGHNT and CDR2 YYREEE (reference sequence). DNA for the CDR3: TGTGCCAGCAGCCCAGGATCTGGGGCCAACGTCCTGACTTTC. It specifies CASSPGSGANVLTF.